This T cell receptor beta chain was observed in a study of blood T cell repertoires in COVID-19. V gave up 4 bases and J gave up 1 base, with 16 bases separating them. The germline V gene encodes CDR1 SGHRS and CDR2 YFSETQ. This CDR3 spans 16 amino acids. Here immunoSEQ multiplex PCR was the method, and the copy in TCRdb shows in-frame clones only, minus some. The sample holds around 130,000 clones; around 87% are singletons and the top ten take about 2%. This rearrangement joins TRBV5-1 to TRBJ2-3; D is ambiguous. This receptor was identified in a woman aged 50 to 60 with acute or convalescent COVID-19. Sequencing was performed on peripheral blood. DNA for the CDR3: TGCGCCAGCAGCCCGTCGGTTCCCTCCCGCACAGATACGCAGTATTTT. Translated: CASSPSVPSRTDTQYF.